Presented here are 18 T cell receptor beta chains from one specimen sequenced in a study of cytomegalovirus exposure and HLA in healthy donors (dated by TCRdb to between 2016 and 2019). The library was prepared using the immunoSEQ multiplex PCR assay. For the multiplex PCR, a mixture combining 60 forward primers for TCR Vbeta segments and 13 reverse primers for TCR Jbeta segments was used. This immuneACCESS table, as held by TCRdb, lists in-frame sequences with V and J called but not all clones. Of the missing ones, under half trace to an unresolved V gene in checked studies; the others have no known cause. This sample lists some 110,000 clones; over 60% were detected once. 9.5% to 15% of the sample is taken by the ten largest. Material for sequencing was PBMCs. Every receptor here comes from a woman aged 35 to 49 in good health and CMV-seropositive.

The sample holds a few counts of this clone. This chain joins TRBV7-8 and TRBJ2-3, with 12 bases fitting TRBD2. Germline loops: CDR1 SGHVS, CDR2 FQNEAQ. The CDR3 spans 15 residues. Trimming took 5 bases from V and 1 from J; bases not matched to a gene: 1. CDR3 region: CASSRTSGGTDTQYF. The CDR3 nucleotides are TGTGCCAGCAGCCGGACTAGCGGGGGCACAGATACGCAGTATTTT.

The V call is TRBV29-1, the J call TRBJ2-2, with 14 positions matching TRBD2. Trimming at V came to 4 bases and at J to 3 bases, leaving 1 base not matched to a gene. The germline CDR1 and CDR2 sequences are SQVTM and ANQGSEA. This CDR3 has 15 amino acids. CDR3 residues: CSVATSGRDTGELFF. CDR3 DNA: TGCAGCGTTGCGACTAGCGGGAGGGACACCGGGGAGCTGTTTTTT.

The chain combines TRBV2 with TRBJ1-1; a possible D gene is TRBD1 (6 bases). Trimming removed 0 bases at V and 5 bases at J, with 13 bases between. The CDR3 consists of 15 residues. Germline CDR1 reads SNHLY; CDR2 reads FYNNEI. The CDR3 protein is CASSEANRGWTEAFF. The CDR3 bases are TGTGCCAGCAGTGAAGCGAATAGGGGGTGGACTGAAGCTTTCTTT.

A remark on this clone: This same CDR3 is encoded by further DNA sequences in the sample. This chain links TRBV4-1 with TRBJ2-7; 10 nucleotides agree with TRBD2. The J segment lost 2 bases and the V segment lost 0 bases, leaving 1 base of the junction unmatched. The CDR3 runs to 15 residues. From germline, CDR1 is MGHRA and CDR2 YSYEKL. This chain's CDR3 is CASSQEGLAAYEQYF. The CDR3 DNA reads TGCGCCAGCAGCCAAGAAGGACTAGCGGCCTACGAGCAGTACTTC.

This chain joins TRBV11-2 and TRBJ1-6; 9 nucleotides align to TRBD1. This CDR3 has 17 amino acids. Germline lookup yields CDR1 SGHAT and CDR2 FQNNGV. Trimming removed 5 bases from V and 7 bases from J; junction bases left unmatched: 12. As DNA, the CDR3 is TGTGCCAGCAGCCACCTTAAACTGGGACAGGGAAATTCACCCCTCCACTTT. This codes for CASSHLKLGQGNSPLHF. The variable domain in full, with the rest retrieved from reference TRBV11-2 and TRBJ1-6, is EAGVAQSPRYKIIEKRQSVAFWCNPISGHATLYWYQQILGQGPKLLIQFQNNGVVDDSQLPKDRFSAERLKGVDSTLKIQPAKLEDSAVYLCASSHLKLGQGNSPLHFGNGTRLTVT.

V gene TRBV19 combines with J gene TRBJ2-5, with D perhaps TRBD1 (6 bases). Trimming cost V 4 bases and J 2 bases, with 8 bases left between them. This CDR3 comprises 13 residues. CDR1 and CDR2 from the germline V gene are LNHDA and SQIVND (reference sequence). DNA for the CDR3: TGTGCCAGTAGTAGACAGGTACAAGAGACCCAGTACTTC. Encoded protein: CASSRQVQETQYF.

The chain carries TRBV28 and TRBJ1-1; 7 bases map to TRBD1. The CDR3 runs 14 residues. CDR1 and CDR2 from the germline V gene are MDHEN and SYDVKM. Trimming took 6 bases from V and 5 from J; bases not matched to a gene: 9. Here the CDR3 reads CASRPPGQLTEAFF. Here the CDR3 DNA reads TGTGCCAGCAGACCCCCGGGACAGTTGACTGAAGCTTTCTTT.

DNA of the CDR3: TGTGCCAGCAGTGTAAGCGGGGGGGAATGGAGCGAGCAGTACTTC. Encoded protein: CASSVSGGEWSEQYF. This chain joins TRBV6-1 and TRBJ2-7, with 10 bases that match TRBD2. J lost 6 bases, V lost 4 bases, and 9 bases had no gene match. The length of the CDR3 is 15 residues. Looked up from germline, CDR1 is MNHNS and CDR2 is SASEGT.

The chain carries TRBV9 and TRBJ1-4, with 9 bases aligning to TRBD1. Per germline, CDR1 SGDLS and CDR2 YYNGEE. J gave up 6 bases and V 3 bases, and 6 bases lay outside the gene matches. The CDR3 consists of 15 residues. CDR3 in amino acids: CASSALTGGDEKLFF. As DNA, the CDR3 is TGTGCCAGCAGCGCGCTGACAGGGGGGGATGAAAAACTGTTTTTT.

The chain has TRBV7-3 and TRBJ1-1, with a weak D call TRBD1 (5 bases). CDR3 size: 14 residues. The germline gives CDR1 SGHTA, CDR2 FQGTGA. Trimming took 3 bases from V and 5 from J, leaving 13 bases between them. CDR3 sequence: CASSFTGGFTEAFF. CDR3 nucleotides: TGTGCCAGCAGCTTCACGGGGGGATTTACTGAAGCTTTCTTT.

The chain is built from TRBV28 and TRBJ2-5; D remains unclear. The germline V gene has CDR1 MDHEN and CDR2 SYDVKM. This CDR3 is built from 14 residues. V was clipped by 3 bases and J by 1 base, with 9 bases between them. The CDR3 sequence: CASSFSTAQETQYF. In DNA form, the CDR3 reads TGTGCCAGCAGTTTCTCTACAGCCCAAGAGACCCAGTACTTC.

The chain uses TRBV19 and TRBJ2-2; possibly TRBD2 for D (6 bases). The CDR3 spans 14 residues. CDR1 and CDR2 from the germline V gene are LNHDA and SQIVND (reference sequence). Trimming stripped 5 bases from V and 9 bases from J, with 16 bases between. CDR3 residues: CASSGWPRERELFF. The CDR3 coding sequence is TGTGCCAGTAGTGGTTGGCCCCGGGAGAGGGAGCTGTTTTTT.

The chain carries TRBV5-1 and TRBJ2-1, with D tentatively TRBD2 (6 bases). Germline loops: CDR1 SGHRS, CDR2 YFSETQ. This CDR3 is built from 14 residues. V was trimmed by 3 bases and J by 6 bases, leaving 13 bases between them. This chain's CDR3 is CASSWMASANEQFF. Here the CDR3 DNA reads TGCGCCAGCAGCTGGATGGCTAGCGCCAATGAGCAGTTCTTC.

J is TRBJ2-7 and V is TRBV18; 7 bases match TRBD1. V trimming: 3 bases; J trimming: 3 bases; junction bases outside the gene matches: 8. Germline V gives CDR1 KGHSH, CDR2 LQKENI. This CDR3 has 15 residues. The CDR3: CASSPRQGSGYEQYF. Here the CDR3 DNA reads TGTGCCAGCTCACCCAGACAGGGTTCGGGCTACGAGCAGTACTTC.

The chain is built from TRBV5-1 and TRBJ2-2; D is unresolved. This CDR3 comprises 14 residues. Trimming stripped 5 bases from V and 1 base from J, with 9 bases between. The germline gives CDR1 SGHRS, CDR2 YFSETQ. CDR3 sequence: CASSGPGNTGELFF. The CDR3 DNA reads TGCGCCAGCAGTGGTCCAGGGAACACCGGGGAGCTGTTTTTT.

The rearrangement links TRBV6-6 to TRBJ2-1; D is possibly TRBD2 (5 bases). V dropped 6 bases and J dropped 1 base, with 7 bases sitting between them. Germline-derived CDR1 and CDR2 are MNHNY and SVGAGI (reference sequence). The CDR3 consists of 13 residues. CDR3 nucleotides: TGTGCCAGCAGAGCGGTTTCCTACAATGAGCAGTTCTTC. This translates into CASRAVSYNEQFF.

The chain joins TRBV5-1 to TRBJ2-1; TRBD2 matches 11 bases. The junction had 10 bases not matched to a gene; V was cut back by 4 bases and J by 7 bases. The CDR3 loop spans 16 amino acids. Per the germline V gene, CDR1 is SGHRS and CDR2 is YFSETQ. The CDR3 DNA follows: TGCGCCAGCAGCCCGTCGACTAGCGGGACGGGGAATGAGCAGTTCTTC. It yields the protein CASSPSTSGTGNEQFF.

This rearrangement joins TRBV30 to TRBJ2-3, with 8 bases identical to TRBD1. This CDR3 spans 14 amino acids. The V and J ends lost 3 bases and 5 bases, in that order; junction bases with no gene match: 7. The germline gives CDR1 GTSNPN, CDR2 SVGIG (reference sequence). The DNA for the CDR3 is TGTGCCTGGAGCAACAGGGGGAGTCTAGATACGCAGTATTTT. Residues: CAWSNRGSLDTQYF.